This T cell receptor (beta chain) was recovered during a study of OX40 agonist ivuxolimab in advanced cancers. As for the study in general: Dose-escalation subjects each had hepatocellular carcinoma, melanoma, renal cell or head and neck cancer.

Study-level points and caveats: Expanded clones belonging to CD8+ T cells outnumbered, on average, those of CD4+. Among the lowest peripheral clonal expansion occurred in 0.1-3.0 mg/kg partial responders. There was clonal expansion of CD4+ and CD8+ blood T cells by week 6 at 0.1 to 3.0 mg/kg.

Method: immunoSEQ multiplex PCR; TCRdb's copy keeps in-frame clones and lacks some. Among about 100,000 clones, approximately 90% were seen once, and the ten largest hold roughly 0.66%. Concerning this clone itself: As yet, its antigen is unknown.

The receptor was isolated from an adult with an advanced solid tumor such as melanoma, head and neck, liver or kidney cancer. Specimen: CD4+ or CD8+ T cells sorted from blood, collected in a trial of the OX40 agonist ivuxolimab.

The CDR3 spells CASSLGTGGRREQYF. The DNA of the CDR3 is TGTGCCAGCAGCTTGGGTACAGGGGGAAGACGCGAGCAGTACTTC. The chain joins TRBV5-6 to TRBJ2-7; 8 bases map to TRBD1. The CDR3 totals 15 residues. The germline gives CDR1 SGHDT, CDR2 YYEEEE. Trimming removed 0 bases from V and 6 bases from J; junction bases left unmatched: 8.